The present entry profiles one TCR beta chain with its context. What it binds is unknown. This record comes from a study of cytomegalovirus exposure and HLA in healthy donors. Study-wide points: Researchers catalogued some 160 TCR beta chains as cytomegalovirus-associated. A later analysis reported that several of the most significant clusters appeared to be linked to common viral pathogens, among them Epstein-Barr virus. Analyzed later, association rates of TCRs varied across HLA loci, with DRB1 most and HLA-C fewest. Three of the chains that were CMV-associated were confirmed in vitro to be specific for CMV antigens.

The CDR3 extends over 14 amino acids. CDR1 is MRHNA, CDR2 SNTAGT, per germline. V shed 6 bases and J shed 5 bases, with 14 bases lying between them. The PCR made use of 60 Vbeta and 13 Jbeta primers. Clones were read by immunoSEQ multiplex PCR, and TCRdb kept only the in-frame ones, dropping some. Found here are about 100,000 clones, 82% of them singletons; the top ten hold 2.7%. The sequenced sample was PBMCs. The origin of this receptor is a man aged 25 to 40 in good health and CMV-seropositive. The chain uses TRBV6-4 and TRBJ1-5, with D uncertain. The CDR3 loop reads CASSEGPGYQPQHF. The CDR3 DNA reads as TGTGCCAGCAGCGAGGGTCCTGGCTATCAGCCCCAGCATTTT.